Below are 8 T cell receptor beta chains sequenced from a single sample in a study of T cell responses to AZD1222 COVID-19 vaccine (dated by TCRdb to the early 2020s). Sample time point, as interpreted from the label and publication: baseline before first vaccination. The library was prepared using the immunoSEQ multiplex PCR assay. TCRdb provides this immuneACCESS table in a form limited to in-frame rearrangements. Some clones are lacking; in checked studies, under half of them reflect an unresolved V gene, and why the rest are absent is not known. A total of 130,000 or so clones appear in this sample, approximately 93% of them only once. About 3% of the sample lies in the top ten. Here the sequenced sample was peripheral blood, taken on day 0 of AZD1222 vaccination. The receptor source for this set is an adult in good health.

The chain is built from TRBV7-8 and TRBJ1-1; D unresolved. Germline V gene lookup returns CDR1 SGHVS and CDR2 FQNEAQ. The length of the CDR3 is 12 residues. V was trimmed by 2 bases and J by 1 base, leaving 2 bases between them. CDR3 in amino acids: CASSLTNTEAFF. The CDR3 region has the DNA TGTGCCAGCAGCTTAACGAACACTGAAGCTTTCTTT.

This chain connects TRBV27 to TRBJ2-3, with 10 bases that match TRBD2. The CDR3 length is 16 residues. The germline CDR1 and CDR2 sequences are MNHEY and SMNVEV (reference sequence). V dropped 7 bases and J dropped 0; count of bases not matched to a gene: 7. CDR3 sequence: CASTRSGRVSTDTQYF. In DNA form, the CDR3 reads TGTGCCAGCACCAGGAGCGGGAGGGTTAGCACAGATACGCAGTATTTT.

The rearrangement joins TRBV7-2 to TRBJ1-5; D is perhaps TRBD1 (6 bases). The CDR3 runs 15 residues. V lost 5 bases to trimming and J lost 1 base, with 12 bases between them. Germline V gives CDR1 SGHTA, CDR2 FQGNSA. The CDR3 is CASSMGGGSNQPQHF. The CDR3 region has the DNA TGTGCCAGCAGCATGGGGGGCGGAAGCAATCAGCCCCAGCATTTT.

This clone was counted a single time. The chain links TRBV9 to TRBJ2-1; D is undetermined. Germline CDR1 and CDR2: SGDLS and YYNGEE. The CDR3 loop spans 13 amino acids. The V end was cut by 4 bases, the J end by 4 bases, with 9 bases between. CDR3 nucleotide sequence: TGTGCCAGCAGCTCGCAGAAATACAATGAGCAGTTCTTC. Translated: CASSSQKYNEQFF.

The J gene is TRBJ2-1, the V gene TRBV7-2, with D perhaps TRBD2 (6 bases). The germline V gene has CDR1 SGHTA and CDR2 FQGNSA. The CDR3 runs 16 residues. Trimming removed 5 bases from V and 0 bases from J, with 14 bases in between. For the CDR3, the DNA is TGTGCCAGCAGCAGAGGCGTCGGGAGCTCCTACAATGAGCAGTTCTTC. Its translation: CASSRGVGSSYNEQFF.

This clone is a singleton in its sample. The chain uses TRBV18 and TRBJ2-1, with D possibly TRBD1 on 6 matching bases. The CDR3 is made up of 17 amino acids. The germline gives CDR1 KGHSH, CDR2 LQKENI. Trimming cost V 1 base and J 0 bases, with 13 bases left between them. The CDR3 nucleotides read TGTGCCAGCTCACCACAACAAGGACAGAGCTCCTACAATGAGCAGTTCTTC. Translation gives CASSPQQGQSSYNEQFF.

The chain uses TRBV5-4 and TRBJ1-3, with TRBD1 identical over 7 bases. Germline V gene lookup returns CDR1 SGHNT and CDR2 YYREEE (reference sequence). The CDR3 is 18 amino acids. V shed 6 bases, J shed 1 base, and the junction held 16 bases outside the gene matches. The CDR3 DNA reads TGTGCCAGCACCCTTGGAGAAAGACAGGGAGTTTCTGGAAACACCATATATTTT. Encoded protein: CASTLGERQGVSGNTIYF.

The genes are TRBV19 and TRBJ2-6; 9 bases are a match to TRBD1. CDR1 LNHDA and CDR2 SQIVND come from the germline V gene (reference sequence). The CDR3 loop spans 15 amino acids. V dropped 6 bases and J dropped 2; count of bases not matched to a gene: 2. Written as DNA, the CDR3 is TGTGCCAGTAGCGACAGGGGGGCTGGGGCCAACGTCCTGACTTTC. Protein product: CASSDRGAGANVLTF.